These 16 T cell receptor beta chains share one sample of origin, sequenced in a study of blood T cells in healthy people across ages. It was with a sample-barcoded 5' primer and a J-beta primer mix that a second PCR of roughly 6 to 12 cycles was run. TCRdb reprocessed the 5' RACE reads via MiXCR and lists one record per CDR3 protein. The sample contains some 1.5 million distinct CDR3 sequences, roughly 27% of which appear only once. The sample comprised blood. Receptors were obtained from a woman under 40 in good health.

The V call is TRBV9, the J call TRBJ2-3, with 10 bases that match TRBD2. Germline CDR1 SGDLS, CDR2 YYNGEE. The CDR3 is 15 residues long. The V segment lost 1 base and the J segment 2 bases; nucleotides outside the gene matches: 1. In DNA form, the CDR3 reads TGTGCCAGCAGCGTAACTAGCGGGATCACAGATACGCAGTATTTT. Amino acids: CASSVTSGITDTQYF.

This clonotype was counted only a few times. The chain uses TRBV6-1 and TRBJ1-1, with 8 nucleotides matching TRBD1. V shed 6 bases, J shed 3 bases, and the junction held 6 bases outside the gene matches. The CDR3 spans 14 residues. Germline loops: CDR1 MNHNS, CDR2 SASEGT. CDR3 DNA: TGTGCCAGCAGATACAGGGGGGGCGACACTGAAGCTTTCTTT. Its protein product is CASRYRGGDTEAFF.

A remark on this clonotype: This may stem from a read error, because a much larger clone lies one nucleotide away. V gene TRBV12-3 or TRBV12-4 combines with J gene TRBJ2-3, with D tentatively TRBD2 (7 bases). Trimming took 7 bases from V and 4 from J, leaving 15 bases between them. The CDR3 has 14 residues. The DNA of the CDR3 is TGTGCCAGCACCCCATGGGGGGGCGCAGATACGCAGTATTTT. Amino acid sequence: CASTPWGGADTQYF.

This clonotype was observed a few times. This rearrangement joins TRBV5-1 to TRBJ1-2; 7 positions agree with TRBD1. Germline values: CDR1 SGHRS, CDR2 YFSETQ. This CDR3 has 16 residues. Unmatched junction bases numbered 17, after V lost 5 bases and J lost 7 bases. This chain's CDR3 is CASRPGTDSRGCGYTF. The CDR3 DNA is TGCGCCAGCAGACCTGGGACAGACAGCAGGGGCTGTGGCTACACCTTC.

This clonotype was counted a single time. This chain uses TRBV5-1 with TRBJ2-1; D gene ambiguous. This CDR3 has 15 amino acids. Germline V lookup: CDR1 SGHRS, CDR2 YFSETQ. Trimming left V 7 bases short and J 5 bases short, with 19 bases between. The CDR3 DNA reads TGCGCCAGCGGCCCGGCCACCGGGTCGAACAATGAGCAGTTCTTC. Protein: CASGPATGSNNEQFF.

This clonotype has only a few counts. This chain joins TRBV29-1 and TRBJ2-5, with unresolved D. The CDR3 runs to 11 residues. The germline V gene has CDR1 SQVTM and CDR2 ANQGSEA. V dropped 4 bases and J dropped 11 bases, with 14 bases sitting between them. CDR3 in amino acids: CSVATAYEQYF. The CDR3, as DNA: TGCAGCGTTGCTACTGCCTACGAACAGTACTTC.

In this sample, this clonotype turned up a few times. CDR3 bases: TGCGCCAGCAGCGACGGGGGGGCCGCGGGGACGAAGACCCAGTACTTC. Residues: CASSDGGAAGTKTQYF. The chain has TRBV5-1 and TRBJ2-5; 8 bases are a match to TRBD2. With 4 bases clipped from V and 6 bases from J, the junction kept 14 bases outside the gene matches. Germline CDR1 SGHRS, CDR2 YFSETQ. CDR3 length equals 16 residues.

This clonotype turned up a few times. This sequence joins TRBV7-9 and TRBJ2-5, with 10 bases matching TRBD1. The V gene's germline CDR1 is SEHNR and CDR2 FQNEAQ (reference sequence). Unmatched junction bases numbered 6, after V lost 4 bases and J lost 4 bases. The CDR3 spans 15 residues. The chain's CDR3 is CASSSDRGLAETQYF. In DNA form, the CDR3 reads TGTGCCAGCAGCTCCGACAGGGGGCTAGCAGAGACCCAGTACTTC.

In the case of this clonotype: Sequence at one end of the junction differs from germline and may be a read error. The genes are TRBV11-2 and TRBJ2-7; D possibly corresponds to TRBD1 (6 bases). The CDR3 contains 14 residues. Germline V gene data show CDR1 as SGHAT and CDR2 as FQNNGV. In DNA, the CDR3 is TGTGCCGGCAGCTTAGTTGACAGGACCTACGAGCAGTACTTC. It is translated as CAGSLVDRTYEQYF.

The chain employs TRBV20-1 and TRBJ2-7; weak D call: TRBD2 (5 bases). The ends were cut back, 6 bases at V and 3 bases at J, with 15 bases in the middle. Germline CDR1 and CDR2: DFQATT and SNEGSKA (reference sequence). The CDR3 has 13 residues. CDR3 amino acids: CSAPEGANYEQYF. CDR3 DNA sequence: TGCAGTGCCCCTGAGGGAGCGAACTACGAGCAGTACTTC.

The chain uses TRBV6-6 and TRBJ2-5; TRBD2 is a possible D gene (6 bases). This CDR3 comprises 11 residues. Germline loops: CDR1 MNHNY, CDR2 SVGAGI (reference sequence). Trimming pared 4 bases from V and 9 bases from J, leaving 9 bases between. The CDR3 here is CASSWREAQYF. In DNA, the CDR3 is TGTGCCAGCAGTTGGAGGGAGGCCCAGTACTTC.

This sequence joins TRBV28 and TRBJ2-7; D gene uncertain. The CDR3 consists of 14 residues. Germline CDR1 reads MDHEN; CDR2 reads SYDVKM. Trimming removed 5 bases at V and 0 bases at J, with 11 bases between. The CDR3 is CASSTGGLSYEQYF. CDR3 DNA: TGTGCCAGCAGTACGGGTGGGCTCTCCTACGAGCAGTACTTC.

This clonotype was picked up a small number of times. The chain joins TRBV29-1 to TRBJ1-1; D not certain. V dropped 3 bases and J dropped 5 bases, with 13 bases sitting between them. This CDR3 has 13 residues. From germline, CDR1 is SQVTM and CDR2 ANQGSEA. The CDR3 DNA is TGCAGCGTTGAGGACCTAAGGAGGACTGAAGCTTTCTTT. Amino acids: CSVEDLRRTEAFF. The variable domain in full, with the rest retrieved from reference TRBV29-1 and TRBJ1-1, is SAVISQKPSRDICQRGTSLTIQCQVDSQVTMMFWYRQQPGQSLTLIATANQGSEATYESGFVIDKFPISRPNLTFSTLTVSNMSPEDSSIYLCSVEDLRRTEAFFGQGTRLTVV.

This chain connects TRBV12-5 to TRBJ1-1; D gene unclear. Per germline, CDR1 LGHNT and CDR2 FRNRAP. This CDR3 has 16 residues. Trimming removed 3 bases from V and 1 base from J, with 15 bases in between. CDR3 amino acids: CASGFITFTENTEAFF. The CDR3 DNA reads as TGTGCTAGTGGTTTCATCACATTCACGGAGAACACTGAAGCTTTCTTT.

On this clonotype itself: A junction end diverges from the germline sequence, so it may reflect a read error. V and J are TRBV11-2 and TRBJ2-5; D perhaps matches TRBD1 (6 bases). The CDR3 has 14 residues. CDR1 and CDR2 (germline): SGHAT, FQNNGV. The CDR3 loop is CPSSLAQGWETRYF. Here the CDR3 DNA reads TGTCCCAGCAGCTTAGCTCAGGGGTGGGAGACCCGGTACTTC.

This clonotype appeared a few times. A junction boundary mismatches the germline segment, possibly from a read error. In DNA form, the CDR3 reads TGCGTCAGCAGCTTGGACAATCCCCGGTCAGAGACCCAGTACTTC. As protein: CVSSLDNPRSETQYF. The J gene is TRBJ2-5, the V gene TRBV5-1; TRBD1 is a possible D gene (5 bases). Germline V gene sequence: CDR1 SGHRS, CDR2 YFSETQ. This CDR3 has 15 residues. The full variable domain, with the rest looked up from reference TRBV5-1 and TRBJ2-5, is KAGVTQTPRYLIKTRGQQVTLSCSPISGHRSVSWYQQTPGQGLQFLFEYFSETQRNKGNFPGRFSGRQFSNSRSEMNVSTLELGDSALYLCVSSLDNPRSETQYFGPGTRLLVL.